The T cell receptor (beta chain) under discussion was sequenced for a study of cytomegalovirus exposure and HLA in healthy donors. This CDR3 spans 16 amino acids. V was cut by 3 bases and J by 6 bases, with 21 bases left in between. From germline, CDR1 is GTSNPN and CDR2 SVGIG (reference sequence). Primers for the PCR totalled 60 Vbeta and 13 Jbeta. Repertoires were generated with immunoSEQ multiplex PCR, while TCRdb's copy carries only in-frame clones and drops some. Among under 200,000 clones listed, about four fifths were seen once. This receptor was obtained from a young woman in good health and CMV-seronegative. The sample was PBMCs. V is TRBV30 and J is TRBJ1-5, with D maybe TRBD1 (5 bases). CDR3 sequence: CAWSPPGGTPLQPQHF. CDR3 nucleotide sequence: TGTGCCTGGAGCCCCCCCGGGGGGACCCCGCTTCAGCCCCAGCATTTT. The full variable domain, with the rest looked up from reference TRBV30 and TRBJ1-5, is SQTIHQWPATLVQPVGSPLSLECTVEGTSNPNLYWYRQAAGRGLQLLFYSVGIGQISSEVPQNLSASRPQDRQFILSSKKLLLSDSGFYLCAWSPPGGTPLQPQHFGDGTRLSIL.